Following are 9 T cell receptor beta chains from one sample sequenced in a study of T cells after yellow fever vaccination. TCRdb redid the calling of the 5' RACE reads with MiXCR, one entry per CDR3 protein. The sample records 250,000 to 400,000 distinct CDR3 sequences, approximately 4.5% being singletons. Sample: PBMCs, taken 15 days after the yellow fever booster vaccination. The receptor source for this set is a man aged 18 to 30 who received the YFV17D yellow fever vaccine.

J is TRBJ2-7 and V is TRBV4-2; D is uncertain. The CDR3 has 15 residues. V was clipped by 0 bases and J by 0 bases, with 9 bases between them. From germline, CDR1 is LGHNA and CDR2 YNFKEQ. CDR3 protein: CASSQEAYGSYEQYF. The CDR3 DNA reads TGTGCCAGCAGCCAAGAGGCTTACGGCTCCTACGAGCAGTACTTC.

V is TRBV7-6 and J is TRBJ2-3; 7 nucleotides match TRBD2. V was pared by 1 base and J by 2 bases, with 9 bases of the junction left unmatched. The germline CDR1 and CDR2 sequences are SGHVS and FNYEAQ. The CDR3 covers 17 residues. CDR3 coding DNA: TGTGCCAGCAGCTTAGACTGGGGGGGGGACGTCACAGATACGCAGTATTTT. This translates into CASSLDWGGDVTDTQYF.

This clonotype turned up a few times. V gene TRBV29-1 combines with J gene TRBJ2-1; D possibly matches TRBD1 or TRBD2 (5 bases each). V was clipped by 4 bases and J by 4 bases, with 8 bases between them. Germline V gives CDR1 SQVTM, CDR2 ANQGSEA. The CDR3 totals 12 residues. CDR3 residues: CSVGDRYNEQFF. The CDR3 DNA is TGCAGCGTTGGGGACCGTTACAATGAGCAGTTCTTC.

This clonotype was found a few times. This chain links TRBV7-3 with TRBJ2-2; perhaps TRBD2 as D (6 bases). V was pared by 4 bases and J by 7 bases, with 10 bases between. The germline CDR1 and CDR2 sequences are SGHTA and FQGTGA. This CDR3 comprises 13 residues. In DNA form, the CDR3 reads TGTGCCAGCAGCTCGGAGGGGCGCGGGGAGCTGTTTTTT. This codes for CASSSEGRGELFF.

This clonotype appeared a few times. This chain joins TRBV27 and TRBJ1-2, with TRBD1 as a possible D gene (6 bases). V was shortened by 8 bases and J by 8 bases, with 21 bases between the two germline ends. The V gene's germline CDR1 is MNHEY and CDR2 SMNVEV (reference sequence). This CDR3 is built from 14 residues. The CDR3 sequence is CASSTWGGRAGYTF. CDR3 nucleotide sequence: TGTGCCAGCTCAACCTGGGGGGGCAGGGCGGGCTACACCTTC.

This clonotype was detected a few times. The chain uses TRBV5-6 and TRBJ2-4; 10 bases line up with TRBD2. Trimming cost V 7 bases and J 6 bases; bases outside gene matches: 10. Germline loops: CDR1 SGHDT, CDR2 YYEEEE. The CDR3 has 15 residues. CDR3 nucleotides: TGTGCCAGCCACCCCAGCGGGGGGGCAGGAAACATTCAGTACTTC. Its translation: CASHPSGGAGNIQYF.

This clonotype appeared many times. The J gene is TRBJ2-2, the V gene TRBV4-1; TRBD1 or TRBD2 may be the D gene (5 bases each). The length of the CDR3 is 16 residues. Germline CDR1 MGHRA, CDR2 YSYEKL. V gave up 4 bases and J gave up 2 bases, with 14 bases separating them. CDR3 amino acids: CASSPYRTGNTGELFF. As DNA, the CDR3 is TGCGCCAGCAGCCCTTACAGGACTGGCAACACCGGGGAGCTGTTTTTT.

This clonotype was counted only a few times. The V and J genes are TRBV7-2 and TRBJ2-2, with a weak D call TRBD2 (6 bases). Germline V lookup: CDR1 SGHTA, CDR2 FQGNSA. The V end was cut by 2 bases, the J end by 6 bases, with 13 bases between. The CDR3 has 15 amino acids. CDR3 coding DNA: TGTGCCAGCAGCTTATGGGAGGCGGACTCCGGGGAGCTGTTTTTT. This gives the protein CASSLWEADSGELFF.

The chain uses TRBV9 and TRBJ1-2, with D possibly matching TRBD1 (5 bases). The CDR3 contains 15 residues. Trimming took 3 bases from V and 3 from J, leaving 15 bases between them. Germline CDR1 SGDLS, CDR2 YYNGEE. The CDR3 loop reads CASSAMTAYDYGYTF. CDR3 bases: TGTGCCAGCAGCGCGATGACAGCATATGACTATGGCTACACCTTC.